A selection of T cell receptor beta chains follows, all from one sample in a study of tumour-infiltrating T cells in Burkitt lymphoma. Libraries were prepared by immunoSEQ multiplex PCR; TCRdb keeps only in-frame clonotypes and omits some of them. Seen here are approximately 500 clones, about 91% observed once, and the top ten hold over 15%. The sample taken for sequencing was tumor tissue. All receptors come from a human donor with Burkitt lymphoma. Some clones in this sample may be carry-over from other donors' samples. Each CDR3 is given with its conserved first and last residue. A D gene is named only where the DNA matches it firmly. Some rows have no size entry. The others give once, few or many, or a class for an expanded clone.

J gene: TRBJ2-1
clone size: .
V gene: TRBV7-9
D gene: .
CDR3 protein: CASSPKGTVEWGEQFF
CDR3 DNA: TGTGCCAGCAGCCCTAAAGGGACGGTTGAATGGGGTGAGCAGTTCTTC

J gene: TRBJ1-2
clone size: .
V gene: TRBV29-1
D gene: .
CDR3 protein: CSVPRDGGYGYTF
CDR3 DNA: TGCAGCGTCCCCAGGGACGGCGGGTATGGCTACACCTTC

J gene: TRBJ2-2
clone size: .
V gene: TRBV27
D gene: .
CDR3 protein: CASRSVVGELFF
CDR3 DNA: TGTGCCAGCAGGTCCGTGGTCGGGGAGCTGTTTTTT

J gene: TRBJ2-5
clone size: .
V gene: TRBV5-1
D gene: .
CDR3 protein: CASSLGQRQETQYF
CDR3 DNA: TGCGCCAGCAGCTTGGGGCAGAGGCAGGAGACCCAGTACTTC

J gene: TRBJ1-2
clone size: .
V gene: TRBV5-6
D gene: TRBD1
CDR3 protein: CASSPSTGGYGYTF
CDR3 DNA: TGTGCCAGCAGTCCCAGTACAGGGGGCTATGGCTACACCTTC

J gene: TRBJ2-5
clone size: .
V gene: TRBV2
D gene: TRBD2
CDR3 protein: CASRPRAGSQETQYF
CDR3 DNA: TGTGCCAGCAGGCCCCGAGCGGGAAGCCAAGAGACCCAGTACTTC

J gene: TRBJ1-2
clone size: .
V gene: TRBV5-1
D gene: TRBD1
CDR3 protein: CASSIQGERGYTF
CDR3 DNA: TGCGCCAGCAGCATTCAGGGGGAACGTGGCTACACCTTC

J gene: TRBJ1-2
clone size: .
V gene: TRBV6-5
D gene: .
CDR3 protein: CASSSRGGDYGYTF
CDR3 DNA: TGTGCCAGCAGTTCGCGAGGGGGGGACTATGGCTACACCTTC

J gene: TRBJ1-1
clone size: .
V gene: TRBV19
D gene: .
CDR3 protein: CASTQITGGNTEAFF
CDR3 DNA: TGTGCCAGTACCCAAATAACAGGCGGGAACACTGAAGCTTTCTTT

J gene: TRBJ2-5
clone size: .
V gene: TRBV10-3
D gene: TRBD2
CDR3 protein: CAISDSGVQETQYF
CDR3 DNA: TGTGCCATCAGTGATAGCGGGGTCCAAGAGACCCAGTACTTC

J gene: TRBJ1-4
clone size: .
V gene: TRBV11-2
D gene: .
CDR3 protein: CASSLWTNEKLFF
CDR3 DNA: TGTGCCAGCAGTTTATGGACTAATGAAAAACTGTTTTTT

J gene: TRBJ2-7
clone size: once
V gene: TRBV28
D gene: .
CDR3 protein: CASSSGLPLSYEQYF
CDR3 DNA: TGTGCCAGCAGTTCGGGACTCCCATTAAGCTACGAGCAGTACTTC

J gene: TRBJ1-5
clone size: .
V gene: TRBV10-3
D gene: .
CDR3 protein: CAIGRDPDQPQHF
CDR3 DNA: TGTGCCATCGGGCGGGACCCAGATCAGCCCCAGCATTTT

J gene: TRBJ2-2
clone size: once
V gene: TRBV27
D gene: TRBD1
CDR3 protein: CASSWTGGNTGELFF
CDR3 DNA: TGTGCCAGCAGTTGGACAGGGGGGAACACCGGGGAGCTGTTTTTT

J gene: TRBJ1-1
clone size: .
V gene: TRBV6-5
D gene: TRBD1
CDR3 protein: CASRTQGAHTEAFF
CDR3 DNA: TGTGCCAGCAGAACCCAGGGGGCGCACACTGAAGCTTTCTTT

J gene: TRBJ1-1
clone size: .
V gene: TRBV5-1
D gene: .
CDR3 protein: CASSLGHRNTEAFF
CDR3 DNA: TGCGCCAGCAGCTTGGGACACCGGAACACTGAAGCTTTCTTT

J gene: TRBJ1-4
clone size: .
V gene: TRBV4-2
D gene: .
CDR3 protein: CASSRAYEKLFF
CDR3 DNA: TGTGCCAGCAGCCGAGCGTACGAAAAACTGTTTTTT

J gene: TRBJ1-1
clone size: .
V gene: TRBV6-5
D gene: .
CDR3 protein: CASSYDRNTEAFF
CDR3 DNA: TGTGCCAGCAGTTACGACAGGAACACTGAAGCTTTCTTT

J gene: TRBJ2-7
clone size: .
V gene: TRBV7-2
D gene: .
CDR3 protein: CATLVGDSTYEQYF
CDR3 DNA: TGTGCCACGCTTGTAGGAGACAGTACCTACGAGCAGTACTTC

J gene: TRBJ2-3
clone size: .
V gene: TRBV30
D gene: .
CDR3 protein: CAWSFSRGDTQYF
CDR3 DNA: TGTGCCTGGTCATTTTCTAGGGGAGATACGCAGTATTTT

J gene: TRBJ1-1
clone size: .
V gene: TRBV19
D gene: .
CDR3 protein: CATSSSSGSMNTEAFF
CDR3 DNA: TGTGCCACTTCTTCATCTTCGGGAAGCATGAACACTGAAGCTTTCTTT

J gene: TRBJ1-1
clone size: once
V gene: TRBV30
D gene: TRBD1
CDR3 protein: CAWSGTGVTEAFF
CDR3 DNA: TGTGCCTGGAGTGGGACAGGGGTCACTGAAGCTTTCTTT

J gene: TRBJ2-4
clone size: few
V gene: TRBV4-1
D gene: TRBD2
CDR3 protein: CASSQGREGRNIQYF
CDR3 DNA: TGCGCCAGCAGCCAAGGGCGGGAGGGCCGGAACATTCAGTACTTC

J gene: TRBJ2-2
clone size: .
V gene: TRBV25-1
D gene: .
CDR3 protein: CASSDITGELFF
CDR3 DNA: TGTGCCAGCAGTGACATTACCGGGGAGCTGTTTTTT

J gene: TRBJ1-4
clone size: .
V gene: TRBV30
D gene: .
CDR3 protein: CAWSVQGGGRKLFF
CDR3 DNA: TGTGCCTGGAGTGTACAAGGGGGTGGTCGAAAACTGTTTTTT

J gene: TRBJ2-2
clone size: .
V gene: TRBV6-1
D gene: .
CDR3 protein: CASRSDPNTGELFF
CDR3 DNA: TGTGCCAGCAGATCCGACCCGAACACCGGGGAGCTGTTTTTT

J gene: TRBJ1-5
clone size: few
V gene: TRBV5-6
D gene: TRBD1
CDR3 protein: CASSAGTGAPKEPQHF
CDR3 DNA: TGTGCCAGCAGCGCCGGGACAGGGGCACCAAAGGAGCCCCAGCATTTT

J gene: TRBJ2-2
clone size: once
V gene: TRBV4-1
D gene: TRBD2
CDR3 protein: CASSPPGGQVTGELFF
CDR3 DNA: TGCGCCAGCAGCCCTCCGGGGGGGCAGGTCACCGGGGAGCTGTTTTTT

J gene: TRBJ2-2
clone size: .
V gene: TRBV7-9
D gene: .
CDR3 protein: CASSPLQGRTGELFF
CDR3 DNA: TGTGCCAGCAGCCCCCTTCAGGGGAGGACCGGGGAGCTGTTTTTT

J gene: TRBJ1-1
clone size: .
V gene: TRBV29-1
D gene: TRBD1
CDR3 protein: CSVETGGFAEAFF
CDR3 DNA: TGCAGCGTTGAAACAGGGGGATTCGCTGAAGCTTTCTTT

J gene: TRBJ2-5
clone size: .
V gene: TRBV5-4
D gene: .
CDR3 protein: CASSSGKGQETQYF
CDR3 DNA: TGTGCCAGCAGCTCGGGGAAGGGGCAAGAGACCCAGTACTTC

J gene: TRBJ1-1
clone size: .
V gene: TRBV5-5
D gene: .
CDR3 protein: CASSLEQGLAEAFF
CDR3 DNA: TGTGCCAGCAGCTTGGAACAGGGATTGGCTGAAGCTTTCTTT

J gene: TRBJ1-4
clone size: .
V gene: TRBV5-6
D gene: .
CDR3 protein: CASSLAGSNEKLFF
CDR3 DNA: TGTGCCAGCAGCTTGGCTGGGTCTAATGAAAAACTGTTTTTT

J gene: TRBJ2-7
clone size: .
V gene: TRBV5-6
D gene: .
CDR3 protein: CASSFYGSPHEQYF
CDR3 DNA: TGTGCCAGCAGCTTTTACGGGAGCCCCCACGAGCAGTACTTC

J gene: TRBJ1-5
clone size: .
V gene: TRBV28
D gene: .
CDR3 protein: CASTDGGNQPQHF
CDR3 DNA: TGTGCCAGCACGGATGGCGGCAATCAGCCCCAGCATTTT

J gene: TRBJ1-1
clone size: .
V gene: TRBV30
D gene: TRBD1
CDR3 protein: CAWNPGQGRDTEAFF
CDR3 DNA: TGTGCCTGGAATCCGGGACAGGGGAGAGACACTGAAGCTTTCTTT

J gene: TRBJ1-5
clone size: once
V gene: TRBV2
D gene: .
CDR3 protein: CASGTYRDNQPQHF
CDR3 DNA: TGTGCCAGCGGGACATACCGAGACAATCAGCCCCAGCATTTT

J gene: TRBJ1-2
clone size: .
V gene: TRBV7-9
D gene: TRBD1
CDR3 protein: CASSTKTGMENGYTF
CDR3 DNA: TGTGCCAGCAGCACAAAGACAGGGATGGAGAATGGCTACACCTTC

J gene: TRBJ2-6
clone size: .
V gene: TRBV11-1
D gene: .
CDR3 protein: CASSVTRSGANVLTF
CDR3 DNA: TGTGCCAGCAGCGTTACTAGGTCTGGGGCCAACGTCCTGACTTTC

J gene: TRBJ1-2
clone size: .
V gene: TRBV2
D gene: .
CDR3 protein: CASRVGRIGYTF
CDR3 DNA: TGTGCCAGCAGGGTAGGGCGGATTGGCTACACCTTC

J gene: TRBJ2-5
clone size: few
V gene: TRBV18
D gene: .
CDR3 protein: CASSIFQGGEETQYF
CDR3 DNA: TGTGCCAGCTCAATCTTCCAGGGCGGTGAAGAGACCCAGTACTTC

J gene: TRBJ2-3
clone size: .
V gene: TRBV30
D gene: .
CDR3 protein: CAWSRGYDTQYF
CDR3 DNA: TGTGCCTGGAGTAGAGGGTACGATACGCAGTATTTT

J gene: TRBJ2-2
clone size: .
V gene: TRBV11-3
D gene: TRBD1
CDR3 protein: CASSGDRVTGELFF
CDR3 DNA: TGTGCCAGCAGCGGCGACAGGGTAACCGGGGAGCTGTTTTTT

J gene: TRBJ1-2
clone size: .
V gene: TRBV29-1
D gene: .
CDR3 protein: CSVEAEGTDYGYTF
CDR3 DNA: TGCAGCGTTGAAGCGGAGGGAACGGACTATGGCTACACCTTT

J gene: TRBJ1-1
clone size: .
V gene: TRBV4-2
D gene: .
CDR3 protein: CASSQDPGSNTEAFF
CDR3 DNA: TGTGCCAGCAGCCAAGATCCCGGGTCGAACACTGAAGCTTTCTTT

J gene: TRBJ2-7
clone size: .
V gene: TRBV9
D gene: TRBD2
CDR3 protein: CASSGGTSGSARNEQYF
CDR3 DNA: TGTGCCAGCAGCGGTGGGACTAGCGGGAGCGCTCGGAACGAGCAGTACTTC

J gene: TRBJ1-2
clone size: .
V gene: TRBV19
D gene: .
CDR3 protein: CASSIAFGTSFNYGYTF
CDR3 DNA: TGTGCCAGTAGTATAGCTTTCGGGACCTCTTTTAACTATGGCTACACCTTC

J gene: TRBJ2-1
clone size: .
V gene: TRBV5-1
D gene: TRBD2
CDR3 protein: CASSPPASGRDEQFF
CDR3 DNA: TGCGCCAGCAGCCCGCCGGCTAGCGGGAGGGATGAGCAGTTCTTC

J gene: TRBJ2-5
clone size: .
V gene: TRBV5-1
D gene: TRBD2
CDR3 protein: CASSQTSGKSARTQYF
CDR3 DNA: TGCGCCAGCAGCCAGACTAGCGGGAAAAGCGCTAGAACCCAGTACTTC

J gene: TRBJ2-1
clone size: .
V gene: TRBV6-1
D gene: .
CDR3 protein: CASSEGNEQFF
CDR3 DNA: TGTGCCAGCAGTGAAGGCAATGAGCAGTTCTTC